Given below is one TCR beta chain in context. Via MiXCR, TCRdb re-called the reads, giving one row per CDR3 protein. The sample has around 550,000 distinct CDR3 sequences; around 27% are singletons. These data originate in a study of T cell repertoires in cytomegalovirus infection. V shed 7 bases, J shed 2 bases, and the junction held 7 bases outside the gene matches. This CDR3 contains 14 residues. Germline lookup yields CDR1 LNHDA and CDR2 SQIVND (reference sequence). This clonotype originated in a human donor in good health (CMV status not recorded). Some clones in this sample may be carry-over from other donors' samples. The sample was PBMCs. This chain links TRBV19 with TRBJ1-1; the match to TRBD1 covers 7 bases. The CDR3 sequence is CASNHRGQNTEAFF. The CDR3 coding sequence is TGTGCCAGTAATCACAGGGGCCAAAACACTGAAGCTTTCTTT.